This passage covers 11 T cell receptor beta chains from one sample sequenced in a study of CD8 T cells in ankylosing spondylitis (dated by TCRdb to the late 2010s). These receptors' antigens are unknown. The library was obtained by 5' RACE. This sample was sequenced with an Illumina HiSeq 2500. Starting from the raw public reads, TCRdb applied fastp trimming at Q25, assembled clones with MiXCR and retained in-frame beta chains. For every CDR3 protein sequence, its rows merge into one entry that carries the most common genes and DNA. The sample table records about 390,000 distinct CDR3 sequences; around 24% of these occur just once. The ten top clones hold less than 20% of the sample. Results and caveats for the whole study, not just this receptor: A TCR beta motif of several highly homologous amino acid variants appeared characteristic of blood from ankylosing spondylitis patients.

Sample: blood, either unsorted or a sorted T cell fraction (not recorded which). The receptors were gathered from a male donor with ankylosing spondylitis.

There are a few counts of this clonotype. V is TRBV5-1 and J is TRBJ1-6; unclear D gene. V dropped 0 bases and J dropped 0 bases, with 10 bases sitting between them. The germline gives CDR1 SGHRS, CDR2 YFSETQ. This CDR3 region has 17 residues. The CDR3 nucleotides are TGCGCCAGCAGCTTGGAGGCGGCGAGCTCCTATAATTCACCCCTCCACTTT. As protein: CASSLEAASSYNSPLHF.

The chain couples TRBV5-6 to TRBJ1-5; no definite D call. Germline V CDR1 and CDR2: SGHDT, YYEEEE. The CDR3 sequence is 13 residues long. Trimming pared 1 base from V and 8 bases from J, leaving 10 bases between. In DNA, the CDR3 is TGTGCCAGCAGCTTGTTGGACGGTGAGCCCCAGCATTTT. Translating it yields CASSLLDGEPQHF.

The chain links TRBV20-1 to TRBJ2-1, with 7 bases fitting TRBD2. Trimming removed 4 bases from V and 2 bases from J; junction bases left unmatched: 5. This CDR3 comprises 14 residues. Germline CDR1 reads DFQATT; CDR2 reads SNEGSKA (reference sequence). The CDR3 coding sequence is TGCAGTGCTATAAGACTAGCAACCTACAATGAGCAGTTCTTC. It codes for CSAIRLATYNEQFF.

This clonotype was counted a few times. V usage is TRBV12-3 or TRBV12-4 and J usage is TRBJ1-1; weak D call: TRBD1 (5 bases). The CDR3 covers 12 residues. The germline V and J ends were trimmed by 6 bases and 7 bases, with 12 bases remaining between them. The CDR3 is CASSPGGHEAFF. As DNA, the CDR3 is TGTGCCAGCAGCCCCGGGGGTCATGAAGCTTTCTTT.

This clonotype was counted between two and nine times. This chain connects TRBV7-8 to TRBJ2-7; tentatively, D is TRBD2 (5 bases). V was pared by 4 bases and J by 7 bases, with 14 bases between. The CDR3 consists of 13 residues. Germline-derived CDR1 and CDR2 are SGHVS and FQNEAQ. Here the CDR3 reads CASSSDGWREQYF. CDR3 bases: TGTGCCAGCAGCTCCGACGGGTGGAGGGAGCAGTACTTC.

The V call is TRBV28, the J call TRBJ2-3, with TRBD2 matching over 8 bases. Trimming removed 4 bases from V and 1 base from J; junction bases left unmatched: 4. This CDR3 is 15 amino acids long. Germline values: CDR1 MDHEN, CDR2 SYDVKM. CDR3 residues: CASSSAGEGTDTQYF. The CDR3 DNA follows: TGTGCCAGCAGTTCAGCGGGAGAAGGCACAGATACGCAGTATTTT.

V gene TRBV5-1 combines with J gene TRBJ2-3; TRBD1 might be the D (7 bases). Looked up from germline, CDR1 is SGHRS and CDR2 is YFSETQ. Trimming removed 4 bases from V and 6 bases from J, with 21 bases in between. CDR3 size: 16 residues. The CDR3 nucleotides read TGCGCCAGCAGCACAGGAGGGGGCTTTGGGCCCGATACGCAGTATTTT. The encoded protein is CASSTGGGFGPDTQYF.

This clonotype has at least ten counts. The V and J genes are TRBV7-2 and TRBJ2-7; TRBD2 agrees at 8 bases. V was pared by 2 bases and J by 3 bases, with 9 bases of the junction left unmatched. Germline V lookup: CDR1 SGHTA, CDR2 FQGNSA. CDR3 length: 16 residues. CDR3: CASSLPAAGGYYEQYF. Here the CDR3 DNA reads TGTGCCAGCAGCTTACCCGCTGCGGGAGGATACTACGAGCAGTACTTC.

This clonotype was counted a few times. This rearrangement joins TRBV12-3 or TRBV12-4 to TRBJ2-7, with 7 bases identical to TRBD2. The junction had 9 bases not matched to a gene; V was cut back by 5 bases and J by 5 bases. CDR3 length: 14 residues. CDR3 bases: TGTGCCAGCAGTCCCACCGGGACTATACACGAGCAGTACTTC. This codes for CASSPTGTIHEQYF.

The chain recombines TRBV29-1 with TRBJ2-7; D is uncertain. V shed 4 bases and J shed 2 bases, with 12 bases lying between them. This CDR3 contains 13 residues. Germline V gene sequence: CDR1 SQVTM, CDR2 ANQGSEA. CDR3 region: CSVVHPNPYEQYF. The CDR3 region has the DNA TGCAGCGTTGTTCACCCTAACCCCTACGAGCAGTACTTC.

In this sample, this clonotype turned up many times. The chain recombines TRBV12-3 or TRBV12-4 with TRBJ2-3, with D hard to call. The V end was cut by 3 bases, the J end by 3 bases, with 10 bases between. This CDR3 is 14 amino acids long. The chain's CDR3 is CASSFVQPTDTQYF. In DNA form, the CDR3 reads TGTGCCAGCAGTTTTGTGCAACCGACAGATACGCAGTATTTT.